This TCR beta chain emerged from a study of blood T cells in healthy people across ages. Regarding the study as a whole: Aged donors had fewer naive CD4+ cells and lower diversity than long-lived donors.

A second roughly 6 to 11 cycle PCR used barcoded and J-beta primers. A 12-random-nucleotide template-switch adaptor tagged each cDNA molecule. TCRdb re-called the 5' RACE reads through MiXCR, storing one row per CDR3 protein. The table records about 1.4 million distinct CDR3 sequences, approximately 59% of them present only once. No fewer than 6.5 million PBMCs went into each sample. CDR1 and CDR2 from the germline V gene are MNHEY and SVGEGT. CDR3 length: 14 residues. V was shortened by 4 bases and J by 5 bases, with 14 bases between the two germline ends. This clonotype was found a few times. Antigen unknown.

The rearrangement uses TRBV6-2 or TRBV6-3 and TRBJ1-2; D possibly corresponds to TRBD1 (6 bases). Sequencing used blood. The clonotype comes from a man younger than 35 in good health. The CDR3 DNA follows: TGTGCCAGCAGTTCGCTTCAGGGGAATTATGGCTACACCTTC. As protein: CASSSLQGNYGYTF.